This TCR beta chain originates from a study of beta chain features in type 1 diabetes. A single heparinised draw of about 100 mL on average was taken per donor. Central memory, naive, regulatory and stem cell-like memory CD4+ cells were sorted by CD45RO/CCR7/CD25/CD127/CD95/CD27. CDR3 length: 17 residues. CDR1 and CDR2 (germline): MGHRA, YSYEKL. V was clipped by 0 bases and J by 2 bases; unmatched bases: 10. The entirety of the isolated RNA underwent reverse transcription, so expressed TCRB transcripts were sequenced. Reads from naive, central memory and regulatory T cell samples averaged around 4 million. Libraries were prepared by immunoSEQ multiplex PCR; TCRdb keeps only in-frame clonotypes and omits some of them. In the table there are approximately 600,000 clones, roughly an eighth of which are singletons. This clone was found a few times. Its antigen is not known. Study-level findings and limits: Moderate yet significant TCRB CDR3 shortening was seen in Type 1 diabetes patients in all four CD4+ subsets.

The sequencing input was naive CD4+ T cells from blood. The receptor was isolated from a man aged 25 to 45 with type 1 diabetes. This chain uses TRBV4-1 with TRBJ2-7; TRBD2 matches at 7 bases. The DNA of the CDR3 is TGCGCCAGCAGCCAAGACGGTGGGAGGGATATCGCCTACGAGCAGTACTTC. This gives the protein CASSQDGGRDIAYEQYF.